A selection of T cell receptor beta chains follows, all from one sample in a study of T cells in Graves' hyperthyroidism and ophthalmopathy. MiXCR, applied by TCRdb to the multiplex PCR reads, yields one record per CDR3 protein. Among approximately 510,000 distinct CDR3 sequences listed, over 35% were seen once. Sequencing was performed on peripheral blood or thyroid tissue (not recorded which). The receptor source for this set is an adult woman with Graves' disease, either hyperthyroidism or ophthalmopathy (not recorded which). Both conserved end residues are part of each CDR3. The D gene is left open where the match is weak. Expanded clones get a size class; other rows say once, few or many, or leave the size out.

CDR3,DNA,size,V,J,D
CATSLGHLQETQYF,TGTGCCACCAGCCTCGGACACCTCCAAGAGACCCAGTACTTC,NA,TRBV15,TRBJ2-5,NA
CATSDPTANYGYTF,TGTGCCACCAGTGACCCGACGGCAAACTATGGCTACACCTTC,many,TRBV24-1,TRBJ1-2,NA
CASSQASTWSSYNSPLHF,TGCGCCAGCAGCCAAGCTTCGACTTGGAGTTCCTATAATTCACCCCTCCACTTT,NA,TRBV7-9,TRBJ1-6,NA
CASSFGRAAVQYF,TGTGCCAGCAGTTTCGGGAGGGCCGCTGTGCAGTACTTC,many,TRBV7-2,TRBJ2-7,TRBD2
CASRGSASGYEQYF,TGTGCCAGCAGGGGTTCGGCTAGCGGATACGAGCAGTACTTC,NA,TRBV6-1,TRBJ2-7,TRBD2
CASSEAEGGEQYF,TGTGCCAGCAGTGAAGCGGAGGGGGGAGAGCAGTACTTC,NA,TRBV2,TRBJ2-7,NA
CSARGIAARLDTEAFF,TGCAGTGCTAGGGGAATAGCAGCCAGGTTAGACACTGAAGCTTTCTTT,NA,TRBV20-1,TRBJ1-1,NA
CASSPTTGVGETQYF,TGTGCCAGCAGTCCCACTACAGGGGTCGGGGAGACCCAGTACTTC,many,TRBV6-6,TRBJ2-5,TRBD1
CAISGPSGRGETQYF,TGTGCCATCAGTGGCCCCAGCGGGAGGGGAGAGACCCAGTACTTC,many,TRBV10-3,TRBJ2-5,TRBD2
CASTWGVGYTF,TGTGCCAGTACATGGGGGGTAGGCTACACCTTC,few,TRBV28,TRBJ1-2,NA
CANEQGPNYGYTF,TGTGCCAACGAACAGGGACCCAACTATGGCTACACCTTC,NA,TRBV2,TRBJ1-2,NA
CSVDQGGINTEAFF,TGCAGCGTTGACCAGGGGGGGATAAACACTGAAGCTTTCTTT,NA,TRBV29-1,TRBJ1-1,TRBD1
CASSLAPGQGAQQYF,TGTGCCAGCAGCTTAGCCCCGGGACAGGGGGCGCAGCAGTACTTC,few,TRBV7-2,TRBJ2-7,TRBD1
CTSSPQSGAEAFF,TGCACCAGCAGCCCCCAGAGTGGGGCTGAAGCTTTCTTT,many,TRBV5-1,TRBJ1-1,NA
CASSLPDTYPTEAFF,TGTGCCAGCAGCTTACCGGACACGTACCCCACTGAAGCTTTCTTT,NA,TRBV7-9,TRBJ1-1,NA
CASSAMAGGSGANVLTF,TGTGCCAGCAGTGCGATGGCCGGGGGGTCTGGGGCCAACGTCCTGACTTTC,NA,TRBV25-1,TRBJ2-6,TRBD2
CSVEDRTGANVLTF,TGCAGCGTTGAAGATCGGACTGGGGCCAACGTCCTGACTTTC,many,TRBV29-1,TRBJ2-6,NA
CASSKSYGSTPYEQYF,TGTGCCAGCAGCAAATCGTATGGGAGTACACCCTACGAGCAGTACTTC,NA,TRBV7-2,TRBJ2-7,NA
CASSLEVGVSYEQYF,TGTGCCAGCAGCTTAGAGGTGGGAGTTAGCTACGAGCAGTACTTC,NA,TRBV7-9,TRBJ2-7,NA
CAISEGPGLNTEAFF,TGTGCCATCAGTGAGGGCCCGGGGTTGAACACTGAAGCTTTCTTT,many,TRBV10-3,TRBJ1-1,NA
CASSLDRLYSPLHF,TGTGCCAGCAGCTTAGACCGATTGTATTCACCCCTCCACTTT,once,TRBV7-9,TRBJ1-6,NA
CASRRNSGNTIYF,TGTGCCAGCAGGCGCAACTCTGGAAACACCATATATTTT,many,TRBV7-2,TRBJ1-3,NA
CASSVADRTYEQYF,TGTGCCAGCAGCGTAGCTGACAGAACCTACGAGCAGTACTTC,NA,TRBV9,TRBJ2-7,NA
CASSISGTGCPEQYF,TGTGCCAGCAGCATTTCCGGGACAGGGTGTCCCGAGCAGTACTTC,NA,TRBV7-4,TRBJ2-7,TRBD1
CASSWAGGLAGELFF,TGTGCCAGCAGCTGGGCAGGGGGCTTGGCCGGGGAGCTGTTTTTT,NA,TRBV7-2,TRBJ2-2,TRBD1
CASSRTWGGETQYF,TGTGCCAGCAGTCGCACATGGGGAGGGGAGACCCAGTACTTC,many,TRBV7-2,TRBJ2-5,TRBD2
CSLERSSSYEQYF,TGCAGCTTAGAACGGTCCTCCTCCTACGAGCAGTACTTC,few,TRBV29-1,TRBJ2-7,NA
CASSFDREAEAFF,TGTGCCAGCAGCTTTGACAGGGAAGCTGAAGCTTTCTTT,many,TRBV7-3,TRBJ1-1,TRBD1
CSATLYRTGIITDTQYF,TGCAGTGCTACCCTTTACCGGACAGGGATTATCACAGATACGCAGTATTTT,NA,TRBV20-1,TRBJ2-3,TRBD1
CASSLSGGRGMNTEAFF,TGTGCCAGCAGTTTATCGGGGGGCAGGGGAATGAACACTGAAGCTTTCTTT,NA,TRBV11-1,TRBJ1-1,NA
CASSLTGSLSPLHF,TGTGCCAGCAGCCTGACGGGTAGTCTTTCACCCCTCCACTTT,few,TRBV14,TRBJ1-6,NA
CATSGPGGWPQETQYF,TGTGCCACCAGTGGTCCCGGGGGGTGGCCCCAAGAGACCCAGTACTTC,NA,TRBV24-1,TRBJ2-5,TRBD2
CASSHARRGKETQYF,TGTGCCAGCAGCCACGCCAGGAGGGGTAAAGAGACCCAGTACTTC,few,TRBV3-1,TRBJ2-5,NA
CASKDPGGNYGYTF,TGCGCCAGCAAAGATCCAGGGGGGAACTATGGCTACACCTTC,NA,TRBV5-1,TRBJ1-2,TRBD1
CASSARQGANTGELFF,TGTGCCAGCAGCGCGCGACAGGGGGCTAACACCGGGGAGCTGTTTTTT,NA,TRBV11-2,TRBJ2-2,TRBD1
CASSPPGEAQYF,TGTGCCAGCTCACCCCCGGGAGAGGCCCAGTACTTC,NA,TRBV18,TRBJ2-5,NA
CASSAGQGAGANVLTF,TGCGCCAGCTCAGCGGGACAGGGGGCCGGGGCCAACGTCCTGACTTTC,many,TRBV5-1,TRBJ2-6,TRBD1
CASVNRDQETQYF,TGTGCCAGCGTGAACAGGGACCAAGAGACCCAGTACTTC,NA,TRBV25-1,TRBJ2-5,NA
CASSFDRANTGELFF,TGTGCCAGCAGCTTTGACAGGGCAAACACCGGGGAGCTGTTTTTT,many,TRBV7-2,TRBJ2-2,TRBD1
CASSHEGQPQETQYF,TGTGCCAGCAGCCATGAAGGACAGCCCCAAGAGACCCAGTACTTC,NA,TRBV2,TRBJ2-5,NA
CSASSTYLGEQYF,TGCAGTGCTAGTTCGACTTATCTCGGAGAGCAGTACTTC,many,TRBV20-1,TRBJ2-7,NA
CASSSQTRTNTGELFF,TGTGCCAGCAGCTCCCAGACTAGGACGAACACCGGGGAGCTGTTTTTT,many,TRBV7-3,TRBJ2-2,NA
CASSTFGVGAGETQYF,TGTGCCAGTAGTACATTCGGAGTAGGGGCGGGAGAGACCCAGTACTTC,once,TRBV19,TRBJ2-5,NA
CASSLVTGGYTF,TGTGCCAGCAGCTTAGTAACAGGCGGCTACACCTTC,NA,TRBV7-9,TRBJ1-2,NA
CASNIQGGSYEQYF,TGTGCCAGCAATATCCAGGGAGGGAGCTACGAGCAGTACTTC,NA,TRBV12-3/TRBV12-4,TRBJ2-7,TRBD2
CAWGTPGTPYGYTF,TGTGCCTGGGGAACTCCCGGGACACCCTATGGCTACACCTTC,NA,TRBV30,TRBJ1-2,NA
CASGFGRNTEAFF,TGTGCTAGTGGTTTCGGGAGGAACACTGAAGCTTTCTTT,NA,TRBV12-5,TRBJ1-1,NA
CSFGEGSYEQYF,NA,NA,TRBV29-1,TRBJ2-7,NA
CASSPGGGELFF,TGTGCCAGCAGCCCCGGGGGGGGGGAGCTGTTTTTT,NA,TRBV7-3,TRBJ2-2,TRBD2
CASIKGGGRDTDTQYF,TGTGCCAGCATAAAAGGAGGCGGGAGGGACACAGATACGCAGTATTTT,NA,TRBV7-9,TRBJ2-3,TRBD2